These 27 T cell receptor beta chains were sequenced from one sample in a study of read filtering for tumor transcriptome and immune sequencing. Molecular barcoded adaptors covering alpha/delta and beta/gamma chains were used on around 400 ng RNA. TCRdb reprocessed the reads via MiXCR and lists one record per CDR3 protein. The table has about 130,000 distinct CDR3 sequences, over 10% seen once. The sample was a population of CD138-negative cells sorted from bone marrow. These TCRs come from a donor aged 40 or older with multiple myeloma.

Points on this clonotype: This may come from a read error, since a much larger clone is one base off. V usage is TRBV7-3 and J usage is TRBJ1-2; 8 nucleotides match TRBD1. CDR3 length: 15 residues. CDR1 and CDR2 from the germline V gene are SGHTA and FQGTGA. This chain's CDR3 is CASGLAPDRASGYTF. Written as DNA, the CDR3 is TGTGCCAGCGGCTTAGCCCCGGACAGGGCCTCTGGCTACACCTTC.

V gene TRBV29-1 combines with J gene TRBJ2-3; 13 bases are a match to TRBD2. The CDR3 sequence is 15 residues long. V was clipped by 4 bases and J by 2 bases; unmatched bases: 3. Germline V gene sequence: CDR1 SQVTM, CDR2 ANQGSEA. CDR3 protein: CSVGLAGGNTDTQYF. In DNA, the CDR3 is TGCAGCGTTGGACTAGCGGGAGGAAACACAGATACGCAGTATTTT.

The rearrangement links TRBV20-1 to TRBJ1-2; 9 bases map to TRBD1. CDR1 is DFQATT and CDR2 is SNEGSKA in the germline V gene (reference sequence). The CDR3 is 18 residues long. V lost 3 bases, J lost 4 bases, and 18 bases stayed unmatched. The CDR3 is CSARTRDRDSVSSYGYTF. CDR3 nucleotides: TGCAGTGCTAGGACCCGGGACAGGGATTCGGTTTCAAGCTATGGCTACACCTTC.

This clonotype was found many times. CDR3 region: CASSIGGRVTGDEQFF. Written as DNA, the CDR3 is TGTGCCAGTAGTATAGGGGGGAGGGTCACGGGCGATGAGCAGTTCTTC. The chain uses TRBV19 and TRBJ2-1; TRBD2 agrees at 7 bases. The germline V gene has CDR1 LNHDA and CDR2 SQIVND (reference sequence). V lost 1 base, J lost 8 bases, and 11 bases stayed unmatched. The CDR3 loop spans 16 amino acids.

This clonotype was recorded at least ten times. This chain joins TRBV6-5 and TRBJ2-1; D remains unclear. Per germline, CDR1 MNHEY and CDR2 SVGAGI. Deletions cut 5 bases from V and 1 base from J, with 15 bases between. The CDR3 contains 16 residues. The chain's CDR3 is CASSPRPRDSYNEQFF. In DNA form, the CDR3 reads TGTGCCAGCAGTCCCCGACCCCGCGATTCCTACAATGAGCAGTTCTTC.

The V and J genes are TRBV12-3 or TRBV12-4 and TRBJ1-1; no firm D call. This CDR3 is 14 amino acids long. With 6 bases removed from V and 0 bases from J, the gap between germline ends came to 11 bases. DNA of the CDR3: TGTGCCAGCAGATCTAGAGGGATGAACACTGAAGCTTTCTTT. Its translation is CASRSRGMNTEAFF.

This clonotype was observed at least ten times. CDR3 DNA: TGTGCCAGCAGTGACCCTAGCGGGGGGCTGGTAGATACGCAGTATTTT. It codes for CASSDPSGGLVDTQYF. The chain joins TRBV6-1 to TRBJ2-3, with 11 bases aligning to TRBD2. This CDR3 has 16 residues. With V trimmed by 3 bases and J by 5 bases, 7 bases remained unmatched. Germline CDR1 and CDR2: MNHNS and SASEGT.

This clonotype was recorded at least ten times. This chain connects TRBV20-1 to TRBJ1-1, with D unclear. V dropped 2 bases and J dropped 0 bases, with 7 bases sitting between them. The germline V gene has CDR1 DFQATT and CDR2 SNEGSKA (reference sequence). The CDR3 runs 13 residues. The CDR3 region is CSARWRLNTEAFF. The CDR3 DNA follows: TGCAGTGCTAGATGGCGGTTGAACACTGAAGCTTTCTTT.

This clonotype has a count of ten or more. The chain employs TRBV19 and TRBJ1-5; perhaps TRBD1 as D (5 bases). The CDR3 is made up of 15 amino acids. V was pared by 9 bases and J by 0 bases, with 15 bases between. The germline CDR1 and CDR2 sequences are LNHDA and SQIVND (reference sequence). The CDR3 sequence: CASQVGRVSNQPQHF. CDR3 sequence (DNA): TGTGCCAGCCAGGTGGGGCGCGTTAGCAATCAGCCCCAGCATTTT. The full variable domain, with the rest looked up from reference TRBV19 and TRBJ1-5, is DGGITQSPKYLFRKEGQNVTLSCEQNLNHDAMYWYRQDPGQGLRLIYYSQIVNDFQKGDIAEGYSVSREKKESFPLTVTSAQKNPTAFYLCASQVGRVSNQPQHFGDGTRLSIL.

This clonotype was recorded at least ten times. The junction differs from germline at one of its ends, possibly a read error. The J gene is TRBJ1-2, the V gene TRBV7-9; no clear D gene. The CDR3 runs 14 residues. Germline V lookup: CDR1 SEHNR, CDR2 FQNEAQ (reference sequence). The CDR3: CASSLLEIPYGYTF. Written as DNA, the CDR3 is TGTGCTAGCAGCTTATTAGAGATTCCCTATGGCTACACCTTC.

There are many counts of this clonotype. The chain links TRBV7-2 to TRBJ2-7, with D possibly being TRBD2 (6 bases). The germline V gene has CDR1 SGHTA and CDR2 FQGNSA. The CDR3 is 15 residues long. Trimming left V 5 bases short and J 5 bases short, with 19 bases between. The CDR3 sequence is CASSQRLGGRNEQYF. As DNA, the CDR3 is TGTGCCAGCAGCCAAAGACTAGGTGGCCGCAACGAGCAGTACTTC.

In the case of this clonotype: A read error is possible here, since a much larger clone lies one base away. This chain's CDR3 is CANSQEFGLRETQYF. The CDR3 DNA follows: TGTGCCAACAGCCAAGAATTTGGGCTTCGGGAGACCCAGTACTTC. V usage is TRBV3-1 and J usage is TRBJ2-5; no reliable D call. CDR1 is LGHDT and CDR2 is YNNKEL in the germline V gene (reference sequence). The CDR3 runs 15 residues.

This clonotype was picked up many times. This chain uses TRBV29-1 with TRBJ2-2; D remains ambiguous. With 5 bases removed from V and 0 bases from J, the gap between germline ends came to 10 bases. The CDR3 sequence is 14 residues long. From germline, CDR1 is SQVTM and CDR2 ANQGSEA. CDR3 coding DNA: TGCAGCGTTAGAGGCAGCGCGAACACCGGGGAGCTGTTTTTT. The encoded protein is CSVRGSANTGELFF.

The sample holds a few counts of this clonotype. Since a much larger clone is just one base distant, this may be a read error. The conserved final phenylalanine or tryptophan is absent from the CDR3, which likely points to a read error. The V call is TRBV7-2, the J call TRBJ2-7; the match to TRBD2 covers 8 bases. The ends lost 4 bases at V and 3 bases at J; junction bases unmatched: 5. Germline V gives CDR1 SGHTA, CDR2 FQGNSA. The CDR3 totals 14 residues. CDR3 residues: CASSSGGTNYEQYL. CDR3 sequence (DNA): TGTGCCAGCAGCTCGGGGGGGACCAACTACGAGCAGTACCTC.

The chain employs TRBV6-5 and TRBJ2-3; D possibly matches TRBD1 or TRBD2 (6 bases each). Germline assignment: CDR1 MNHEY and CDR2 SVGAGI. The CDR3 has 17 amino acids. V was shortened by 0 bases and J by 11 bases, with 24 bases between the two germline ends. Here the CDR3 DNA reads TGTGCCAGCAGTTACTCGGGGGGCTCCGTAGGAGGGGGTGGGCAGTATTTT. Residues: CASSYSGGSVGGGGQYF.

This clonotype has ten or more counts. This chain connects TRBV7-2 to TRBJ2-1, with 9 bases lining up with TRBD1. J gave up 4 bases and V 7 bases, and 5 bases lay outside the gene matches. CDR1 is SGHTA, CDR2 FQGNSA, per germline. The CDR3 is 14 amino acids. The CDR3 loop reads CASTAGTGYNEQFF. The CDR3 nucleotides are TGTGCCAGCACCGCCGGGACAGGGTACAATGAGCAGTTCTTC.

In its sample, this clonotype was seen a few times. The chain recombines TRBV5-1 with TRBJ2-1; 10 positions agree with TRBD2. Germline CDR1 and CDR2: SGHRS and YFSETQ. V shed 2 bases, J shed 0 bases, and the junction held 11 bases outside the gene matches. The CDR3 runs to 19 residues. DNA of the CDR3: TGCGCCAGCAGCTTACCCAGGGGACTAGCGCCCGACTCCTACAATGAGCAGTTCTTC. Protein product: CASSLPRGLAPDSYNEQFF.

This clonotype showed up many times. The rearrangement uses TRBV7-3 and TRBJ2-1; 9 positions match TRBD2. Germline CDR1 reads SGHTA; CDR2 reads FQGTGA. V dropped 5 bases and J dropped 9; count of bases not matched to a gene: 14. This CDR3 contains 16 residues. This CDR3 is CASSPQGVAGAVEQFF. As DNA, the CDR3 is TGTGCCAGCAGCCCCCAGGGAGTAGCGGGAGCGGTTGAGCAGTTCTTC.

Ten or more counts support this clonotype. The chain recombines TRBV29-1 with TRBJ1-1; no definite D call. Trimming took off 4 bases at V and 4 bases at J, with 16 bases between the two ends. Germline V lookup: CDR1 SQVTM, CDR2 ANQGSEA. This CDR3 comprises 14 residues. The CDR3 DNA is TGCAGCGTTGTATCGGCGCCCCCGGCCACTGAAGCTTTCTTT. This sequence encodes CSVVSAPPATEAFF.

This clonotype turned up a few times. This chain connects TRBV20-1 to TRBJ2-3; 9 bases line up with TRBD1. CDR1 is DFQATT, CDR2 SNEGSKA, per germline (reference sequence). The length of the CDR3 is 13 residues. V shed 6 bases, J shed 4 bases, and the junction held 5 bases outside the gene matches. CDR3 in DNA: TGCAGTGCCATGGACAGGGGAGCAGATACGCAGTATTTT. This translates into CSAMDRGADTQYF.

This clonotype was seen many times. The V and J genes are TRBV27 and TRBJ2-2; 7 nucleotides agree with TRBD2. V shed 5 bases, J shed 6 bases, and the junction held 6 bases outside the gene matches. Germline values: CDR1 MNHEY, CDR2 SMNVEV (reference sequence). The CDR3 consists of 14 residues. Here the CDR3 DNA reads TGTGCCAGCAGTAGTAGGGAGGGGCCCGGGGAGCTGTTTTTT. Translating it yields CASSSREGPGELFF.

Note on this clonotype: Since the CDR3 does not end with the conserved phenylalanine or tryptophan, this likely comes from a read error. Because the CDR3's place on the DNA is in doubt, the DNA is left out and the CDR3 is given as listed by TCRdb. The chain uses TRBV6-2 or TRBV6-3 and TRBJ2-1; the D call in the table, TRBD2, was not verified against the DNA. Including both end residues, the CDR3 is 15 amino acids long. CDR1 is MNHEY and CDR2 is SVGEGT in the germline V gene. CDR3 protein: CASSQRTSGYNEQVY.

This clonotype has at least ten counts. The chain couples TRBV6-2 or TRBV6-3 to TRBJ2-2; no clear D. Between the trimmed V and J ends, which lost 7 bases and 2 bases, there was a span of 14 bases. The CDR3 covers 15 residues. Germline lookup yields CDR1 MNHEY and CDR2 SVGEGT. CDR3 sequence reads: CASTKPVENTGELFF. The CDR3 DNA reads TGTGCCAGCACTAAGCCAGTCGAAAACACCGGGGAGCTGTTTTTT.

In this sample, this clonotype turned up many times. The rearrangement uses TRBV20-1 and TRBJ2-3, with D perhaps TRBD2 (5 bases). The V and J ends lost 2 bases and 5 bases respectively, with 8 bases between them. The CDR3 is 12 residues long. The germline V gene has CDR1 DFQATT and CDR2 SNEGSKA (reference sequence). The CDR3 reads CSARLAGDTQYF. CDR3 bases: TGCAGTGCTAGACTTGCGGGAGATACGCAGTATTTT.

In this sample, this clonotype turned up a few times. The chain is built from TRBV19 and TRBJ2-5; D tentatively fits TRBD1 or TRBD2 (6 bases each). The V end lost 4 bases, the J end lost 5 bases, and 20 bases lay between the germline ends. CDR3 size: 16 residues. Germline CDR1 LNHDA, CDR2 SQIVND (reference sequence). CDR3 sequence (DNA): TGTGCCAGTAGTACCTTCACCAGGGGAGGTGAGGAGACCCAGTACTTC. This sequence encodes CASSTFTRGGEETQYF.

In its sample, this clonotype was seen a few times. The V gene is TRBV10-3, the J gene TRBJ1-1; 7 bases are shared with TRBD1. Per germline, CDR1 ENHRY and CDR2 SYGVKD. This CDR3 has 14 residues. The ends lost 8 bases at V and 2 bases at J; junction bases unmatched: 8. The CDR3 DNA reads as TGTGCCATCCGACAGGGCGGTAGAAACACTGAAGCTTTCTTT. Its protein product is CAIRQGGRNTEAFF.

The table lists this clonotype with many counts. The rearrangement joins TRBV20-1 to TRBJ1-1, with unresolved D. The CDR3 runs 14 residues. V lost 6 bases and J lost 4, with 18 bases in between. The germline V gene encodes CDR1 DFQATT and CDR2 SNEGSKA (reference sequence). CDR3 protein: CSATSLGGGTEAFF. The DNA for the CDR3 is TGCAGTGCAACCTCGCTGGGAGGTGGCACTGAAGCTTTCTTT.